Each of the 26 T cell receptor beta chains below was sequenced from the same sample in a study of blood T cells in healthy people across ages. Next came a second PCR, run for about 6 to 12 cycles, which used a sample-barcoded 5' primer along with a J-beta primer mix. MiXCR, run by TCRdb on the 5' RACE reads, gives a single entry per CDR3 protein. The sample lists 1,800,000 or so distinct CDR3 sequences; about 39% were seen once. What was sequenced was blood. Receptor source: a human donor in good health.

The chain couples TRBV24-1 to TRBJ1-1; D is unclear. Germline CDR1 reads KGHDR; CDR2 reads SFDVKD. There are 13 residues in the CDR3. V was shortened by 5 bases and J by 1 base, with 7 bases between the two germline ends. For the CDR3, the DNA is TGTGCCACCAGTGGGGAAACGAACACTGAAGCTTTCTTT. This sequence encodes CATSGETNTEAFF.

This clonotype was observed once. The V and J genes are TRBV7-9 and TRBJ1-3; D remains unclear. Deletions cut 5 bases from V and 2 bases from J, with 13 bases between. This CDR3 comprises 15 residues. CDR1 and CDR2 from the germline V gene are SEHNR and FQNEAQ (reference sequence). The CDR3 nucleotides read TGTGCCAGCAGCCCCCAGGTGATCCCTGGAAACACCATATATTTT. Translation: CASSPQVIPGNTIYF.

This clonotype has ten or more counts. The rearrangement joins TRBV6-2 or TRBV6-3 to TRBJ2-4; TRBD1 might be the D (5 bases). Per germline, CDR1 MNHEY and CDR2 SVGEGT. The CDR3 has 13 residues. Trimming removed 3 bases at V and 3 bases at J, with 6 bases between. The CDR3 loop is CASSYTGKNIQYF. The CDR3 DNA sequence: TGTGCCAGCAGTTATACAGGCAAAAACATTCAGTACTTC.

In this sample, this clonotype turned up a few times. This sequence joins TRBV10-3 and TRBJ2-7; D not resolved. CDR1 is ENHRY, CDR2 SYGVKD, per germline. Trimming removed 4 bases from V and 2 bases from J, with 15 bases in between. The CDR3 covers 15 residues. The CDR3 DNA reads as TGTGCCATCAGTGGAGAACCAAAAGGGACCTACGAGCAGTACTTC. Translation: CAISGEPKGTYEQYF.

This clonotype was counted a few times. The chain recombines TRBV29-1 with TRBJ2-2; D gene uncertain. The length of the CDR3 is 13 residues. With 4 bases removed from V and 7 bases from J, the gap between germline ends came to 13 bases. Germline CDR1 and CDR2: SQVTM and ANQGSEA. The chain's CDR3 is CSVGPKFGGELFF. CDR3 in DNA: TGCAGCGTTGGTCCCAAATTCGGCGGGGAGCTGTTTTTT.

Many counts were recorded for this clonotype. Here the CDR3 DNA reads TGTGCCAGCAGTTACCTCCGGCACTACGAGCAGTACTTC. Protein: CASSYLRHYEQYF. The chain is built from TRBV6-2 or TRBV6-3 and TRBJ2-7; D uncertain. In germline, CDR1 is MNHEY, CDR2 SVGEGT. The CDR3 totals 13 residues. V lost 2 bases and J 3 bases, leaving 8 bases between the germline ends.

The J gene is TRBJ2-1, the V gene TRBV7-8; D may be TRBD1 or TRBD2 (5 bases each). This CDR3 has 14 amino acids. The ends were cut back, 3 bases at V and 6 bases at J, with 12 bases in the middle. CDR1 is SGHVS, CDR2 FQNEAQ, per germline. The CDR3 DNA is TGTGCCAGCAGCTTGAAGAAGGGACCCAATGAGCAGTTCTTC. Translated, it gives CASSLKKGPNEQFF.

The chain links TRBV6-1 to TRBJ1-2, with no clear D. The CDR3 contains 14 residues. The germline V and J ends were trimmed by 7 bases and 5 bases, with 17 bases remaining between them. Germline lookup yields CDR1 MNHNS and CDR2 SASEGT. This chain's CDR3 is CASIDRKGPYGYTF. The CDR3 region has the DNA TGTGCCAGCATTGACCGGAAGGGTCCTTATGGCTACACCTTC.

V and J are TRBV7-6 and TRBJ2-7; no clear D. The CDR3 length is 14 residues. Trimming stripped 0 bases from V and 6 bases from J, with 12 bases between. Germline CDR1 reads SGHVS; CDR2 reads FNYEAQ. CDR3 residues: CASSLAPTGLEQYF. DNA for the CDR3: TGTGCCAGCAGCTTAGCTCCTACTGGCCTCGAGCAGTACTTC.

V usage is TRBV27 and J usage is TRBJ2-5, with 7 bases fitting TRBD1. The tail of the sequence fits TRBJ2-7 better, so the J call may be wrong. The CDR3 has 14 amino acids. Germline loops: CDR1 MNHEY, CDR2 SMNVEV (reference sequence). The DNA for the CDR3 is TGTGCCAGCAACACCTATCCGGGACAGAACGAGCAGTACTTC. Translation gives CASNTYPGQNEQYF.

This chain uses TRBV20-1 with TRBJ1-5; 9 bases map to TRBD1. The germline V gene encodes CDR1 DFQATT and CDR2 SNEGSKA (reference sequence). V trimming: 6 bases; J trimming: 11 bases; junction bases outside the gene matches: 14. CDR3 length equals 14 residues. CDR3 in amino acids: CSADPGTGWGAQHF. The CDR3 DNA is TGCAGTGCGGACCCCGGGACAGGGTGGGGAGCCCAGCATTTT.

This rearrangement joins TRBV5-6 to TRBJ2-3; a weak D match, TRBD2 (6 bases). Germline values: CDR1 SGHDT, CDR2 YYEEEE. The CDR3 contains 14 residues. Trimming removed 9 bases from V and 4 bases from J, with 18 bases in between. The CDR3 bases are TGTGCCACCCGATATAGCGGCCCTGCAGATACGCAGTATTTT. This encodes CATRYSGPADTQYF.

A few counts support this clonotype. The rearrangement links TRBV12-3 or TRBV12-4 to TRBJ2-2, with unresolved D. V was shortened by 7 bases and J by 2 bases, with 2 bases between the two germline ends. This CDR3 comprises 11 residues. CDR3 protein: CASKNTGELFF. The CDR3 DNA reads TGTGCCAGCAAAAACACCGGGGAGCTGTTTTTT.

CDR3 residues: CASSQDSKHRGQGFYEQYF. The CDR3 DNA reads TGTGCCAGCAGCCAAGATTCCAAACACAGAGGGCAGGGTTTCTACGAGCAGTACTTC. The chain recombines TRBV3-1 with TRBJ2-7; D could derive from TRBD1 or TRBD2 (5 bases each). This CDR3 has 19 amino acids. The germline gives CDR1 LGHDT, CDR2 YNNKEL (reference sequence). Trimming left V 0 bases short and J 3 bases short, with 24 bases between.

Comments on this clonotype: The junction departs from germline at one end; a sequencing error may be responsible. For the CDR3, the DNA is TGTGCCGGCAGCTCCCCGAGCATCCCTACCCGATACGAGCAGTACTTC. Amino acid sequence: CAGSSPSIPTRYEQYF. The rearrangement links TRBV28 to TRBJ2-7; D gene uncertain. This CDR3 contains 16 residues. Germline V gene lookup returns CDR1 MDHEN and CDR2 SYDVKM. Using reference TRBV28 and TRBJ2-7 for the parts outside the CDR3, the full variable domain is DVKVTQSSRYLVKRTGEKVFLECVQDMDHENMFWYRQDPGLGLRLIYFSYDVKMKEKGDIPEGYSVSREKKERFSLILESASTNQTSMYLCAGSSPSIPTRYEQYFGPGTRLTVT.

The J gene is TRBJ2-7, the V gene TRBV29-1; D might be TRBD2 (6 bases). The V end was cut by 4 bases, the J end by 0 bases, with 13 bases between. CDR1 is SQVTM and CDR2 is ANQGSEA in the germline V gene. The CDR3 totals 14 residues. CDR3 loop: CSVARMGGSYEQYF. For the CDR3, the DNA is TGCAGCGTTGCGCGCATGGGAGGCTCCTACGAGCAGTACTTC.

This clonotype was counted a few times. The CDR3 bases are TGTGCCAGCAGTGAAGGACCCGATCTGGGGCAGTATTTT. Translation gives CASSEGPDLGQYF. The chain links TRBV2 to TRBJ2-3, with D uncertain. Germline V CDR1 and CDR2: SNHLY, FYNNEI. CDR3 length equals 13 residues. The ends were cut back, 1 base at V and 11 bases at J, with 13 bases in the middle.

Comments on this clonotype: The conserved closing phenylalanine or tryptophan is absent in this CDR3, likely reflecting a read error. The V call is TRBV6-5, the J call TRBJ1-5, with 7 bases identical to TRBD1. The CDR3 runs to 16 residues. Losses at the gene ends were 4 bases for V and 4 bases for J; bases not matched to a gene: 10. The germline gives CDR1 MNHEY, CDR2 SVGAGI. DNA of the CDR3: TGTGCCAGCAGTTCCACCCGGGTACAGGGGAATCAGCCCCAGCATTCT. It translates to CASSSTRVQGNQPQHS.

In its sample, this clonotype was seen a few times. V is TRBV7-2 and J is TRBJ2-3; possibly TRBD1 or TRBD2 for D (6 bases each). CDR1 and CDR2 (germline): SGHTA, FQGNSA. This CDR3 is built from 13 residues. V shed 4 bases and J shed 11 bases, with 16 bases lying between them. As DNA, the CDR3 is TGTGCCAGCAGCTGGAAGGGGGGAAGAGGGCAGTATTTT. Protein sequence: CASSWKGGRGQYF.

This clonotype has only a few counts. The CDR3 DNA sequence: TGTGCCAGCATTTGGGAAGGGGAGACCCAGTACTTC. Its protein is CASIWEGETQYF. V usage is TRBV12-3 or TRBV12-4 and J usage is TRBJ2-5, with unresolved D. The CDR3 loop spans 12 amino acids. Trimming removed 7 bases at V and 5 bases at J, with 11 bases between.

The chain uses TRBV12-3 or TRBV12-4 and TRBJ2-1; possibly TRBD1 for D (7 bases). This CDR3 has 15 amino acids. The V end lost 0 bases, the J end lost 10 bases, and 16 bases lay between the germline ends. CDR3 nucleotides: TGTGCCAGCAGTTTAGCTCCCAGGGGGGCCGGGGAGCAGTTCTTC. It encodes CASSLAPRGAGEQFF.

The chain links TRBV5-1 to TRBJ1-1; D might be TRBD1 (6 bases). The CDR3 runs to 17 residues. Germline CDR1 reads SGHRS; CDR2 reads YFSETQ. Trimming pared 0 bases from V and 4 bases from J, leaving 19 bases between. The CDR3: CASSLGPVGGQSTEAFF. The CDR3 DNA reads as TGCGCCAGCAGCTTGGGGCCGGTAGGGGGGCAAAGCACTGAAGCTTTCTTT.

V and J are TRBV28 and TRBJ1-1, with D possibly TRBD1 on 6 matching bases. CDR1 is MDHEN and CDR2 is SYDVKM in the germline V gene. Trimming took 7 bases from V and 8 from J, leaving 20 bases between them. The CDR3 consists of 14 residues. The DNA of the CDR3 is TGTGCCAGCAAACCTCTCACAGGGATTAGAGAAGCTTTCTTT. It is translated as CASKPLTGIREAFF.

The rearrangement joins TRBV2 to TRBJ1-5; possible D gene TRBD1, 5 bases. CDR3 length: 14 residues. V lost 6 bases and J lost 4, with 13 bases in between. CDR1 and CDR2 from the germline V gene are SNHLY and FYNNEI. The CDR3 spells CASRMDTTNQPQHF. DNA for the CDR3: TGTGCCAGCAGAATGGACACTACGAATCAGCCCCAGCATTTT.

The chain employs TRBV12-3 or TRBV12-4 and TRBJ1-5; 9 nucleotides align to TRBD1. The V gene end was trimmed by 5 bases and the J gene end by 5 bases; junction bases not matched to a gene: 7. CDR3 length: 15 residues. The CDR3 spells CASSPWDREDQPQHF. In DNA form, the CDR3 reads TGTGCCAGCAGTCCATGGGACAGGGAAGATCAGCCCCAGCATTTT.

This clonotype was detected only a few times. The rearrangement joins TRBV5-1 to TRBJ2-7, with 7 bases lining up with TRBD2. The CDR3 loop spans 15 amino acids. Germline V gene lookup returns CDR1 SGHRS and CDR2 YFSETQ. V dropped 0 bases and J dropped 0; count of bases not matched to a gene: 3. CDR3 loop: CASSLDSSGSYEQYF. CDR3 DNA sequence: TGCGCCAGCAGCTTGGATTCTAGCGGCTCCTACGAGCAGTACTTC.